This T cell receptor (beta chain) came from a study of Graves' ophthalmopathy and Graves' hyperthyroidism. Looking at the study overall: Ahead of any treatment, peripheral blood was obtained at the initial diagnosis.

A word on this clonotype: No antigen is known for it.

This CDR3 comprises 14 residues. TCR beta CDR3 amplification used RNA transcripts. Investigators did first-round RT-PCR with HTBI primers, then second-round multiplex PCR. TCRdb re-called the multiplex PCR reads with MiXCR, one entry per CDR3 protein. The data hold 40,000 to 50,000 distinct CDR3 sequences, with 50% observed a single time. Study-wide points: Separation of ophthalmopathy from stable hyperthyroidism was achieved by a 13-signature model, at roughly 90% sensitivity and just over 80% specificity. Detected in blood as well were most expanded thyroid clonotypes with frequency above 0.001.

The J gene is TRBJ1-5, the V gene TRBV12-1. TRBV12-1 is tagged as a pseudogene. This TCR derives from an adult man with Graves' ophthalmopathy. The sample consisted of peripheral blood. The CDR3 DNA is TGTGCCAGCAGCCACAAGGACAGCAATCAGCCCCAGCATTTT. This codes for CASSHKDSNQPQHF.